Following are 10 T cell receptor beta chains from one sample sequenced in a study of T cell changes during pregnancy in multiple sclerosis. Method: immunoSEQ multiplex PCR; TCRdb's copy keeps in-frame clones and lacks some. In the table there are tens of thousands of clones, roughly 90% of which are singletons. The specimen was peripheral blood, collected in the first trimester of pregnancy. These receptors all stem from a female donor in good health, enrolled as a control in a pregnancy study.

The rearrangement links TRBV6-6 to TRBJ2-7, with a possible D match to TRBD2 (7 bases). Germline CDR1 reads MNHNY; CDR2 reads SVGAGI (reference sequence). V lost 2 bases to trimming and J lost 5 bases, with 13 bases between them. The CDR3 contains 14 residues. As DNA, the CDR3 is TGTGCCAGCAGTTACAGGGGGGGGAATGACGAGCAGTACTTC. This translates into CASSYRGGNDEQYF.

The V and J genes are TRBV5-1 and TRBJ1-5; D might be TRBD1 (5 bases). CDR3 length equals 15 residues. V lost 4 bases and J 7 bases, leaving 18 bases between the germline ends. Germline-derived CDR1 and CDR2 are SGHRS and YFSETQ. The CDR3 sequence is CASSPRGGTEQPQHF. In nucleotides, the CDR3 is TGCGCCAGCAGCCCTCGTGGGGGGACTGAGCAGCCCCAGCATTTT.

The chain carries TRBV9 and TRBJ1-2, with 10 bases that match TRBD1. This CDR3 is built from 14 residues. V lost 6 bases, J lost 2 bases, and 4 bases stayed unmatched. CDR1 is SGDLS, CDR2 YYNGEE, per germline. The CDR3 here is CASTRTGGNYGYTF. The DNA for the CDR3 is TGTGCCAGCACCCGGACAGGGGGGAACTATGGCTACACCTTC.

The rearrangement joins TRBV6-5 to TRBJ1-2, with TRBD1 identical over 7 bases. Unmatched junction bases numbered 9, after V lost 1 base and J lost 7 bases. CDR3 size: 15 residues. Germline V gene data show CDR1 as MNHEY and CDR2 as SVGAGI. This CDR3 is CASSYFLDRDGGYTF. Here the CDR3 DNA reads TGTGCCAGCAGTTACTTCTTAGACAGGGATGGTGGCTACACCTTC.

This rearrangement joins TRBV9 to TRBJ2-3; 7 nucleotides line up with TRBD2. This CDR3 has 15 residues. CDR1 and CDR2 from the germline V gene are SGDLS and YYNGEE. J gave up 5 bases and V 4 bases, and 10 bases lay outside the gene matches. CDR3 loop: CASSLGTTPRDTQYF. The DNA for the CDR3 is TGTGCCAGCAGCCTCGGGACTACCCCACGAGATACGCAGTATTTT.

The gene calls are TRBV11-2 and TRBJ1-2; possibly TRBD1 for D (6 bases). The CDR3 has 13 residues. V dropped 1 base and J dropped 6 bases, with 9 bases sitting between them. Germline CDR1 reads SGHAT; CDR2 reads FQNNGV. Here the CDR3 reads CASSLVGQHGYTF. The CDR3 DNA reads TGTGCCAGCAGCTTAGTAGGACAGCATGGCTACACCTTC.

The chain carries TRBV4-1 and TRBJ2-7; the D gene is possibly TRBD1 (6 bases). Trimming cost V 4 bases and J 1 base, with 14 bases left between them. Germline V gene lookup returns CDR1 MGHRA and CDR2 YSYEKL. The CDR3 sequence is 15 residues long. CDR3 DNA sequence: TGCGCCAGCAGCCCCACAGGGTTGCGTTCCTACGAGCAGTACTTC. Translating gives CASSPTGLRSYEQYF.

The chain couples TRBV28 to TRBJ2-7; TRBD2 might be the D (6 bases). Per the germline V gene, CDR1 is MDHEN and CDR2 is SYDVKM. CDR3 length: 17 amino acids. Deletions cut 3 bases from V and 1 base from J, with 19 bases between. In DNA form, the CDR3 reads TGTGCCAGCAGTTTCCCCTCGAGGAGGGACCTATCCTACGAGCAGTACTTC. Translating gives CASSFPSRRDLSYEQYF.

CDR3 coding DNA: TGTGCCAGCAGTGACTCAGCGGGAGGCAACAATGAGCAGTTCTTC. Its translation: CASSDSAGGNNEQFF. This chain uses TRBV6-4 with TRBJ2-1; 9 bases are a match to TRBD2. Germline CDR1 and CDR2: MRHNA and SNTAGT. The CDR3 runs 15 residues. Trimming cost V 0 bases and J 5 bases; bases outside gene matches: 2.

The J gene is TRBJ1-3, the V gene TRBV6-5; a possible D gene is TRBD1 (6 bases). This CDR3 comprises 15 residues. Germline CDR1 and CDR2: MNHEY and SVGAGI. V lost 5 bases to trimming and J lost 0 bases, with 11 bases between them. The CDR3 DNA follows: TGTGCCAGCAGTGCGGACAGAGGCTCTGGAAACACCATATATTTT. Amino acid sequence: CASSADRGSGNTIYF.